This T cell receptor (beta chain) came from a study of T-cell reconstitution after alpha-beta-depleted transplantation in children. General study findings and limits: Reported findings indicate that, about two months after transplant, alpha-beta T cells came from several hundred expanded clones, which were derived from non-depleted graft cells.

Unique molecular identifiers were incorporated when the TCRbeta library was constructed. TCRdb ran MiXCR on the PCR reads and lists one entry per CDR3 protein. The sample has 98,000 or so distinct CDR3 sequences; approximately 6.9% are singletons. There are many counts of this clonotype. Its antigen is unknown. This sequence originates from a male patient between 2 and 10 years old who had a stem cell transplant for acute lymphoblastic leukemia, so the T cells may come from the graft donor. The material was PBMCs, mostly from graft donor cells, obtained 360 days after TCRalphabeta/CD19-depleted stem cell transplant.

CDR3 sequence reads: CASSLPILVDSSYEQYF. CDR3 nucleotides: TGTGCCAGCAGTTTACCAATTCTGGTGGACAGCTCCTACGAGCAGTACTTC. This chain uses TRBV28 with TRBJ2-7; a possible D gene is TRBD1 (6 bases). Deletions cut 2 bases from V and 0 bases from J, with 17 bases between. The CDR3 runs to 17 residues. Germline assignment: CDR1 MDHEN and CDR2 SYDVKM.